This T cell receptor (beta chain) was observed in a study of blood T cell repertoires in COVID-19. TCRdb's table, derived via immunoSEQ multiplex PCR, lists solely in-frame clones and lacks some. The data show roughly 50,000 clones, approximately 90% seen once. The sample holds one count of this clone. V was cut by 6 bases and J by 4 bases, with 20 bases left in between. The CDR3 spans 16 residues. Germline values: CDR1 LNHDA, CDR2 SQIVND (reference sequence). What was sequenced was peripheral blood. This TCR derives from a human donor in a cohort sampled during active COVID-19. The rearrangement joins TRBV19 to TRBJ2-3, with D maybe TRBD1 (7 bases). The CDR3 region has the DNA TGTGCCAGTAGGAGCCCGAACAGGGGAGGAGCAGATACGCAGTATTTT. Translating gives CASRSPNRGGADTQYF.